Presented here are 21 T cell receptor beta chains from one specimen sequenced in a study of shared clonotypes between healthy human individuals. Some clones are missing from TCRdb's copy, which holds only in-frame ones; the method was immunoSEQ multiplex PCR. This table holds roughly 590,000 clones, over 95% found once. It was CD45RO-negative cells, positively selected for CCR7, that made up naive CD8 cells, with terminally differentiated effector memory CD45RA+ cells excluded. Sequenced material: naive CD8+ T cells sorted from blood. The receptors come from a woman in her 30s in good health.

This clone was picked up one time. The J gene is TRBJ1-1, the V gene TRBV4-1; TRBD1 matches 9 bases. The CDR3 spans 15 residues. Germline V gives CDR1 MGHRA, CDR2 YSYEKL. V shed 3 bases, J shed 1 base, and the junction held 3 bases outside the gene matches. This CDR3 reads CASSHPQGANTEAFF. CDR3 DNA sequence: TGCGCCAGCAGCCACCCACAGGGGGCGAACACTGAAGCTTTCTTT.

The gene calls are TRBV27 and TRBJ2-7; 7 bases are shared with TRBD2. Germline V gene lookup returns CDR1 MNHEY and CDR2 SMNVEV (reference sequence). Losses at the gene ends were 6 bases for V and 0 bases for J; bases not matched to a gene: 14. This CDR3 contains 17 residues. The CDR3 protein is CASSSFPRGGSSYEQYF. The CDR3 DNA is TGTGCCAGCAGCTCCTTCCCAAGGGGAGGGTCCTCCTACGAGCAGTACTTC.

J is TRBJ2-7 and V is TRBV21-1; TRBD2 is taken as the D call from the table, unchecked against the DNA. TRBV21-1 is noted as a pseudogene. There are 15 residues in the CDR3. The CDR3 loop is CASSKVVAGGYEQYF. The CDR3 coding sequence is TGTGCCAGCAGCAAAGTTGTAGCGGGGGGCTACGAGCAGTACTTC.

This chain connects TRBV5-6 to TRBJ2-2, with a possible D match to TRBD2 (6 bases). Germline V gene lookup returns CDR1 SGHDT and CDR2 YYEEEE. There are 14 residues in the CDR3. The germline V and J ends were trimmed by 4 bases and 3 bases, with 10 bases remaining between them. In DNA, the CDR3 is TGTGCCAGCAGCCCAACTAGCTACACCGGGGAGCTGTTTTTT. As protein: CASSPTSYTGELFF.

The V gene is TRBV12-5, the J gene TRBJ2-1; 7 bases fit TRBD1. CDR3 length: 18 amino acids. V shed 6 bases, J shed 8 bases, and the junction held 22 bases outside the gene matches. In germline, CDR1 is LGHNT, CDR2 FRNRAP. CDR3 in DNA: TGTGCTAGTGGAAAACAGGGGAACTTCCTTCTAGACCACGATGAGCAGTTCTTC. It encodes CASGKQGNFLLDHDEQFF.

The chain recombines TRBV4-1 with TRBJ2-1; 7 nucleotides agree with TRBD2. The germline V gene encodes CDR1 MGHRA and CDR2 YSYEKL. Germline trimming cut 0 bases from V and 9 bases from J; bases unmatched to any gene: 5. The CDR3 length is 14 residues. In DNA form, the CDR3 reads TGCGCCAGCAGCCAAGAGTGGCGGGAGCGTGAGCAGTTCTTC. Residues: CASSQEWREREQFF.

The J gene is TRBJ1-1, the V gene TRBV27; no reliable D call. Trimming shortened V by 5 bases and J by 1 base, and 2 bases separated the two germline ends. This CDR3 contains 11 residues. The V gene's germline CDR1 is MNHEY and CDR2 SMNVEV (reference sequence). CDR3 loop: CASSGNTEAFF. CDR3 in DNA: TGTGCCAGCAGTGGGAACACTGAAGCTTTCTTT.

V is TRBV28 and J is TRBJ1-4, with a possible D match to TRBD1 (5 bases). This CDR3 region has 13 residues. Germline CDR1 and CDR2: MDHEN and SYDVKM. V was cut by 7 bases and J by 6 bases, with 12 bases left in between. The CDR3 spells CASTGREDEKLFF. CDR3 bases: TGTGCCAGCACGGGCAGGGAGGATGAAAAACTGTTTTTT.

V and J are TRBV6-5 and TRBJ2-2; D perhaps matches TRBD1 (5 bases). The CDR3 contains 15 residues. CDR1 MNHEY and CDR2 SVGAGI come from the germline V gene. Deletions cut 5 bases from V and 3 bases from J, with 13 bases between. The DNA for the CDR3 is TGTGCCAGCAGTGTGCAGGGCCCCGACACCGGGGAGCTGTTTTTT. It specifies CASSVQGPDTGELFF.

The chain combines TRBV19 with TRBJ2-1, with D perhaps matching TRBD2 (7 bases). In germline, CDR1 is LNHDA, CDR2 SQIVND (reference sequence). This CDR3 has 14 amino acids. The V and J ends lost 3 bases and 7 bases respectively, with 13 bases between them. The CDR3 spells CASSIMRGPNEQFF. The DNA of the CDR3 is TGTGCCAGTAGTATTATGCGGGGGCCAAATGAGCAGTTCTTC.

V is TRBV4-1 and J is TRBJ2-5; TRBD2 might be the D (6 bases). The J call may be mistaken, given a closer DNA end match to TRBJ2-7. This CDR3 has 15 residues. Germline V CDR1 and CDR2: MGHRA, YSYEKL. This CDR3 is CASSPPGAGRHEQYF. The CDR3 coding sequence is TGCGCCAGCAGCCCCCCCGGGGCGGGGAGACACGAGCAGTACTTC.

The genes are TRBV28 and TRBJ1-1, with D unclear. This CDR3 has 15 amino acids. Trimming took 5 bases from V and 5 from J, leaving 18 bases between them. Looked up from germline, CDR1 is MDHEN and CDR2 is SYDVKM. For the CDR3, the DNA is TGTGCCAGCAGTCTGGGGTCTTCCGGGAGGACTGAAGCTTTCTTT. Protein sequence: CASSLGSSGRTEAFF.

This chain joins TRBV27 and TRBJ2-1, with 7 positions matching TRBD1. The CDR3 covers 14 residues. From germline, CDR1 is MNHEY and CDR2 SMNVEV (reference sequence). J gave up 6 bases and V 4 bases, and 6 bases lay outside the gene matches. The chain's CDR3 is CASSWGTVRNEQFF. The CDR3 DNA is TGTGCCAGCAGTTGGGGGACAGTCCGCAATGAGCAGTTCTTC.

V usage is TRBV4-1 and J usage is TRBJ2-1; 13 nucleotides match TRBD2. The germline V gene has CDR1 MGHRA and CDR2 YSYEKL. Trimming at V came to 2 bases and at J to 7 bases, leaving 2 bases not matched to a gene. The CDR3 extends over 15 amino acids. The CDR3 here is CASSQRTSGRNEQFF. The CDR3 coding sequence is TGCGCCAGCAGCCAACGGACTAGCGGGAGAAATGAGCAGTTCTTC.

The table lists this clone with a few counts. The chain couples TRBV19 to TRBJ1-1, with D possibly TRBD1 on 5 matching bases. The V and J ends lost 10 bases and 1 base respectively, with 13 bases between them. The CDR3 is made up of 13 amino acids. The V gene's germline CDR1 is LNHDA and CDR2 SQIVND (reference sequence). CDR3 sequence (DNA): TGTGCCACTACCTTGACAGAGAACACTGAAGCTTTCTTT. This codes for CATTLTENTEAFF.

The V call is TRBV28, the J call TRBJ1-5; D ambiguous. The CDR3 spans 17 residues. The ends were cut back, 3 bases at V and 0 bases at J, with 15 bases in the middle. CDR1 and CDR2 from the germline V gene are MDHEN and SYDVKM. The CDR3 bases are TGTGCCAGCAGTTTTGGTTGGCAGGTCCATAGCAATCAGCCCCAGCATTTT. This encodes CASSFGWQVHSNQPQHF. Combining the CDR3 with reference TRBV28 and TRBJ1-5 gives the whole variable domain DVKVTQSSRYLVKRTGEKVFLECVQDMDHENMFWYRQDPGLGLRLIYFSYDVKMKEKGDIPEGYSVSREKKERFSLILESASTNQTSMYLCASSFGWQVHSNQPQHFGDGTRLSIL.

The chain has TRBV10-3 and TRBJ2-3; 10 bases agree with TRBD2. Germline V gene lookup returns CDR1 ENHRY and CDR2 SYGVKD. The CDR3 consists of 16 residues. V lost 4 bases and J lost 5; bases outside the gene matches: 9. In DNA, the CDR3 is TGTGCCATCAGTGCCTCTCTAGCGGGAGAAATAGATACGCAGTATTTT. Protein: CAISASLAGEIDTQYF.

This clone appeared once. The CDR3 DNA is TGTGCCAGCAGCGTAGCTCGGGGCTCCTACGAGCAGTACTTC. The encoded protein is CASSVARGSYEQYF. The chain links TRBV9 to TRBJ2-7; weak D call: TRBD2 (5 bases). The V gene's germline CDR1 is SGDLS and CDR2 YYNGEE. V was pared by 0 bases and J by 0 bases, with 7 bases between. The CDR3 loop spans 14 amino acids.

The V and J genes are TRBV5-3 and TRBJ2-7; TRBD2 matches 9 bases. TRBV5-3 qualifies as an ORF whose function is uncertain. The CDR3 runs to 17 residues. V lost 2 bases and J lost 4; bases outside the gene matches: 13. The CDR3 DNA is TGTGCCAGAAGCTTTTTTGCACTAGCGGGCCCTGAATACGAGCAGTACTTC. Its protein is CARSFFALAGPEYEQYF.

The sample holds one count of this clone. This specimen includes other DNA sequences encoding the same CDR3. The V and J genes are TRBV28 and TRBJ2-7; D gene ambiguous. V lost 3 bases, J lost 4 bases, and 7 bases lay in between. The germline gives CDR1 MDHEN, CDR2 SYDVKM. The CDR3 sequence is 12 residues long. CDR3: CASSFSLYEQYF. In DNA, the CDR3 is TGTGCCAGCAGTTTTTCACTATACGAGCAGTACTTC.

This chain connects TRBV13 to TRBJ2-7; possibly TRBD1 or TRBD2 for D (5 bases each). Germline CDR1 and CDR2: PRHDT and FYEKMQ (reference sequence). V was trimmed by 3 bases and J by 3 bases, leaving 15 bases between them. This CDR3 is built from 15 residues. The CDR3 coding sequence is TGTGCCAGCAGCTTGGACGGGGACCCTAGCTACGAGCAGTACTTC. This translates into CASSLDGDPSYEQYF. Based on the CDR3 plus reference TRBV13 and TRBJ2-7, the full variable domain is AAGVIQSPRHLIKEKRETATLKCYPIPRHDTVYWYQQGPGQDPQFLISFYEKMQSDKGSIPDRFSAQQFSDYHSELNMSSLELGDSALYFCASSLDGDPSYEQYFGPGTRLTVT.